This TCR beta chain was identified during a study of cytomegalovirus exposure and HLA in healthy donors. This clone was picked up a small number of times. The PCR employed 60 Vbeta primers together with 13 Jbeta primers. The assay was immunoSEQ multiplex PCR, and TCRdb's table has in-frame clones only and misses some. This sample has about 130,000 clones, with about 79% found just once. This TCR was recovered from a man aged 45-60 years in good health and CMV-seronegative. Sequenced sample: PBMCs.

This CDR3 is CAISEFRVTNTEAFF. CDR3 coding DNA: TGTGCCATCAGTGAGTTTCGGGTTACGAACACTGAAGCTTTCTTT. The chain employs TRBV10-3 and TRBJ1-1, with D hard to call. CDR1 ENHRY and CDR2 SYGVKD come from the germline V gene. V lost 1 base, J lost 1 base, and 10 bases lay in between. CDR3 size: 15 residues.